The rows below give T cell receptor beta chains drawn from one sample of a study of glioma-infiltrating T cells. TCRdb re-called the multiplex PCR reads through MiXCR, storing one row per CDR3 protein. Of some 180,000 distinct CDR3 sequences listed, 32% are singletons. Sequences were obtained from glioma tissue, nonneoplastic brain tissue, or PBMCs (not recorded which). The origin of the receptors is a human donor with low-grade glioma or glioblastoma, undergoing nonglioma brain surgery, or in good health (not recorded which). CDR3s include the opening cysteine and the closing phenylalanine or tryptophan. D genes are given only for firm matches. Only some rows state a clone size, as once, few, many or a class for expanded clones.

D,length,size,J,V,DNA,CDR3
TRBD1,15,many,TRBJ2-2,TRBV5-4,TGTGCCAGCAGCTCGGACAGGGGTGACACCGGGGAGCTGTTTTTT,CASSSDRGDTGELFF
NA,12,many,TRBJ2-1,TRBV28,TGTGCCAGCAGTTTAGGTTACAATGAGCAGTTCTTC,CASSLGYNEQFF
NA,14,NA,TRBJ2-7,TRBV4-3,TGCGCCAGCAGCCAAGATTTGAGGGCCTACGAGCAGTACTTC,CASSQDLRAYEQYF
NA,14,many,TRBJ2-3,TRBV6-2/TRBV6-3,TGTGCCAGCAGACAGACCGTCGGCACAGATACGCAGTATTTT,CASRQTVGTDTQYF
NA,15,NA,TRBJ1-1,TRBV6-6,TGTGCCAGCAGTTACTCGAGAGGCATCGTCGCTGAAGCTTTCTTT,CASSYSRGIVAEAFF
NA,14,many,TRBJ1-1,TRBV7-2,TGTGCCAGCAGCTTAGGCCTTTTGGGCACTGAAGCTTTCTTT,CASSLGLLGTEAFF
NA,14,NA,TRBJ2-7,TRBV14,TGTGCCAGCAGCCTCGGTGGGGGCTCCTACGAGCAGTACTTC,CASSLGGGSYEQYF
NA,16,NA,TRBJ2-5,TRBV9,TGTGCCAGCAGCGCATCGTTAAGGACACCGCAAGAGACCCAGTACTTC,CASSASLRTPQETQYF
NA,14,many,TRBJ1-1,TRBV20-1,TGCAGTGCCACCCCAGCGGGGGGAAACACTGAAGCTTTCTTT,CSATPAGGNTEAFF
NA,15,NA,TRBJ2-2,TRBV3-1,TGTGCCAGCAGCCTATACTCGGCGAACACCGGGGAGCTGTTTTTT,CASSLYSANTGELFF
TRBD1,15,many,TRBJ2-5,TRBV6-2/TRBV6-3,TGTGCCAGCAGTCCAGGGGGCGTAAGCCAAGAGACCCAGTACTTC,CASSPGGVSQETQYF
NA,11,once,TRBJ1-1,TRBV30,TGTGCCTCCGGTCGGGTCACTGAAGCTTTCTTT,CASGRVTEAFF
NA,14,few,TRBJ2-7,TRBV12-3/TRBV12-4,TGTGCCAGCAGTTTAGGACGGGCCACCTACGAGCAGTACTTC,CASSLGRATYEQYF
NA,14,many,TRBJ1-1,TRBV7-2,TGTGCCAGCAGCTTAAGAAGGGGTTGGACTGAAGCTTTCTTT,CASSLRRGWTEAFF
NA,16,NA,TRBJ2-7,TRBV7-9,TGTGCCAGCTCCCCAACGAAGGGTAGGGGCTCCTACGAGCAGTACTTC,CASSPTKGRGSYEQYF
TRBD1,18,NA,TRBJ2-3,TRBV9,TGTGCCAGCAGCGTAGCTACCTCACAGGGGCCCGATGGGCGGACGCAGTATTTT,CASSVATSQGPDGRTQYF
TRBD2,14,many,TRBJ2-7,TRBV20-1,TGCAGTGCCTCAACTAGCGGGAGGCCGTACGAGCAGTACTTC,CSASTSGRPYEQYF
NA,14,many,TRBJ2-3,TRBV6-1,TGTGCCAGCAGTCCCACTGCAGGGCCAGATACGCAGTATTTT,CASSPTAGPDTQYF
TRBD1,14,many,TRBJ2-7,TRBV6-1,TGTGCCAGCAGTTCCCGACAGGGCGGCTACGAGCAGTACTTC,CASSSRQGGYEQYF
NA,13,many,TRBJ1-1,TRBV29-1,TGCAGCGTTGAGGAGATGGAGGGCACTGAAGCTTTCTTT,CSVEEMEGTEAFF
TRBD2,13,few,TRBJ2-7,TRBV29-1,TGCAGCGTTGTTTATAGCGGGAGCGTAGAGCAGTACTTC,CSVVYSGSVEQYF
NA,11,many,TRBJ1-1,TRBV6-2/TRBV6-3,TGTGCCAGCACCATTGGTCCTGAAGCTTTCTTT,CASTIGPEAFF
NA,12,many,TRBJ2-4,TRBV28,TGTGCCAGCAGGCGCGCGAAGTCCATTCAGTACTTC,CASRRAKSIQYF
NA,14,NA,TRBJ2-7,TRBV5-4,TGTGCCACAAAGGGGGGTGGAGGCGCCTACGAGCAGTACTTC,CATKGGGGAYEQYF
NA,17,many,TRBJ2-5,TRBV6-6,TGTGCCAGCAGTTACTCGTTTGGAGGGACAGCGAAAGAGACCCAGTACTTC,CASSYSFGGTAKETQYF
TRBD1,14,NA,TRBJ2-1,TRBV7-9,TGTGCCAGCAGCTTTCGACAGGGGGACAATGAGCAGTTCTTC,CASSFRQGDNEQFF
NA,11,NA,TRBJ1-1,TRBV20-1,TGCAGTGCTAGATCTTTCATTAAAGCTTTCTTT,CSARSFIKAFF
NA,12,many,TRBJ1-5,TRBV20-1,TGCAGTGCTAGACAGGGCAATCAGCCCCAGCATTTT,CSARQGNQPQHF
NA,14,many,TRBJ1-1,TRBV5-4,TGTGCCAGCAGCCCAACGGGGGTGAACACTGAAGCTTTCTTT,CASSPTGVNTEAFF
NA,15,NA,TRBJ2-2,TRBV19,TGTGCCAGTAAAAATGGGTTTGGTAACACCGGGGAGCTGTTTTTT,CASKNGFGNTGELFF
NA,14,NA,TRBJ1-5,TRBV20-1,TGCAGTGCTTCCGGGACATATAGCAATCAGCCCCAGCATTTT,CSASGTYSNQPQHF
NA,12,few,TRBJ2-1,TRBV11-3,TGTGCCAGCAGCATGAACTACAATGAGCAGTTCTTC,CASSMNYNEQFF
NA,13,many,TRBJ1-1,TRBV20-1,TGCAGTGCTAGTACAGTGCTAAGCACTGAAGCTTTCTTT,CSASTVLSTEAFF
TRBD2,16,NA,TRBJ2-5,TRBV3-1,TGTGCCAGCAGCCCTCGGACTAGCGGGAGCGAAGAGACCCAGTACTTC,CASSPRTSGSEETQYF
NA,15,NA,TRBJ2-7,TRBV7-9,TGTGCCAGCAGCCCAACTGACCCCCCGGGCTACGAGCAGTACTTC,CASSPTDPPGYEQYF
TRBD1,14,NA,TRBJ2-7,TRBV27,TGTGCCAGCAGCCCAGGACAGGGTGCCTACGAGCAGCACTTC,CASSPGQGAYEQHF
NA,15,many,TRBJ2-1,TRBV4-3,TGCGCCAGCAGCCAACCCGGGACCAGTTCCAATGAGCAGTTCTTC,CASSQPGTSSNEQFF
TRBD2,19,many,TRBJ2-3,TRBV5-1,TGCGCCAGCAGCTTGGGACTAGCGGGAGGGAAAACGACCACAGATACGCAGTATTTT,CASSLGLAGGKTTTDTQYF
TRBD1,15,NA,TRBJ1-1,TRBV5-4,TGTGCCAGCAGCTCTATCAGGGGGGGGAGCACTGAGGATTTCTTT,CASSSIRGGSTEDFF
TRBD1,16,NA,TRBJ1-5,TRBV20-1,TGCAGTGCTACCCTTGACCGGGACAGGGGGAATCATCCCCATCATTTT,CSATLDRDRGNHPHHF
NA,15,many,TRBJ1-5,TRBV6-1,TGTGCCAGCAGACCCCCAGGGTCTAGCAATCAGCCCCAGCATTTT,CASRPPGSSNQPQHF
NA,13,many,TRBJ2-5,TRBV6-2/TRBV6-3,TGTGCCAGCCTGGGGCTGGGAAAAGAGACCCAGTACTTC,CASLGLGKETQYF
NA,14,NA,TRBJ2-5,TRBV18,TGTGCCAGCAGCAACCTGGGAGTCGGAAAGACCCAGTACTTC,CASSNLGVGKTQYF
TRBD1,15,many,TRBJ1-5,TRBV27,TGTGCCAGCAGTTTCCGTACAGGGGAGAATCAGCCCCAGCATTTT,CASSFRTGENQPQHF